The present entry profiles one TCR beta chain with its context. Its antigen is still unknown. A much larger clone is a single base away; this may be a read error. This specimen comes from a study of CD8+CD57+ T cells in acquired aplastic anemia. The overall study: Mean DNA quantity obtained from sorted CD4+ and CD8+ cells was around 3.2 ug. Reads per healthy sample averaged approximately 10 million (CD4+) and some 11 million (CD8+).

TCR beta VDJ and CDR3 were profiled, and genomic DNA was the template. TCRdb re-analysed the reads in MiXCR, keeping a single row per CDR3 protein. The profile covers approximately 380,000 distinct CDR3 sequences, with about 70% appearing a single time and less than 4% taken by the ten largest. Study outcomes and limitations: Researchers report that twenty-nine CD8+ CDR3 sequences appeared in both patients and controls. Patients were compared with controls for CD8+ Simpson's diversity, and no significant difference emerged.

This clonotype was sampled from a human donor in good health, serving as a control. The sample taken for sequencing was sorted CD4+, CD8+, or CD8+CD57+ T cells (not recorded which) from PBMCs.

Written as DNA, the CDR3 is TGTGCCAGCAGTAGACAGGGGCGGTGCAATGAGCAGTTCTTC. Encoded protein: CASSRQGRCNEQFF. This chain links TRBV6-1 with TRBJ2-1, with 8 nucleotides matching TRBD1. The V segment lost 5 bases and the J segment 6 bases; nucleotides outside the gene matches: 6. Germline values: CDR1 MNHNS, CDR2 SASEGT. The length of the CDR3 is 14 residues.